A single sample is the source of the 10 T cell receptor beta chains below, sequenced in a study of T cell responses to AZD1222 COVID-19 vaccine. Sequenced by immunoSEQ multiplex PCR; TCRdb stores in-frame clones only, minus some. Seen here are roughly 100,000 clones, 70% to 90% observed once, and the top ten hold 9.1%. Here the sequenced sample was peripheral blood, taken on day 0 of AZD1222 vaccination. Receptors originate from an adult in good health.

The chain links TRBV5-1 to TRBJ2-7, with 7 bases that match TRBD2. The germline V gene has CDR1 SGHRS and CDR2 YFSETQ. V was pared by 1 base and J by 3 bases, with 4 bases of the junction left unmatched. The CDR3 extends over 14 amino acids. For the CDR3, the DNA is TGCGCCAGCAGCTTGCAGACTAGCAGCTACGAGCAGTACTTC. Residues: CASSLQTSSYEQYF.

The chain employs TRBV29-1 and TRBJ1-1; D gene uncertain. The CDR3 length is 12 residues. The ends were cut back, 3 bases at V and 0 bases at J, with 5 bases in the middle. Germline V CDR1 and CDR2: SQVTM, ANQGSEA. This chain's CDR3 is CSVDFMNTEAFF. In nucleotides, the CDR3 is TGCAGCGTTGATTTCATGAACACTGAAGCTTTCTTT.

The chain links TRBV27 to TRBJ2-1, with D perhaps matching TRBD1 (5 bases). The germline V and J ends were trimmed by 6 bases and 9 bases, with 18 bases remaining between them. Germline CDR1 reads MNHEY; CDR2 reads SMNVEV (reference sequence). There are 14 residues in the CDR3. The CDR3 protein is CASRDTDSKPEQFF. In DNA, the CDR3 is TGTGCCAGCAGGGATACCGACAGTAAACCTGAGCAGTTCTTC.

The chain links TRBV18 to TRBJ1-6; no reliable D call. V was clipped by 2 bases and J by 4 bases, with 6 bases between them. Germline V gene lookup returns CDR1 KGHSH and CDR2 LQKENI. This CDR3 is built from 14 residues. This chain's CDR3 is CASSPTEYNSPLHF. The CDR3 DNA reads as TGTGCCAGCTCACCAACAGAGTATAATTCACCCCTCCACTTT.

This chain links TRBV29-1 with TRBJ2-1; D is undetermined. This CDR3 has 12 amino acids. Germline CDR1 reads SQVTM; CDR2 reads ANQGSEA. V lost 1 base to trimming and J lost 6 bases, with 7 bases between them. DNA for the CDR3: TGCAGCGTTGAAGTTAGTATCAATGAGCAGTTCTTC. Amino acid sequence: CSVEVSINEQFF.

This chain joins TRBV12-3 or TRBV12-4 and TRBJ1-1; D remains ambiguous. The CDR3 covers 13 residues. The germline V and J ends were trimmed by 5 bases and 3 bases, with 10 bases remaining between them. CDR3 residues: CASSTLRDTEAFF. CDR3 coding DNA: TGTGCCAGCAGTACCCTGAGAGACACTGAAGCTTTCTTT.

The chain has TRBV28 and TRBJ1-2; unclear D gene. Germline CDR1 and CDR2: MDHEN and SYDVKM. Trimming removed 2 bases from V and 1 base from J, with 14 bases in between. CDR3 length equals 16 residues. The CDR3 sequence is CASSLGSEGVNYGYTF. CDR3 bases: TGTGCCAGCAGTTTAGGTTCCGAGGGAGTTAACTATGGCTACACCTTC.

This clone was recorded a few times. The gene calls are TRBV11-2 and TRBJ1-1; D is undetermined. CDR3 length: 15 amino acids. Trimming pared 5 bases from V and 2 bases from J, leaving 15 bases between. Looked up from germline, CDR1 is SGHAT and CDR2 is FQNNGV. In nucleotides, the CDR3 is TGTGCCAGCAGCCACCCGGTTGGCTATAACACTGAAGCTTTCTTT. It is translated as CASSHPVGYNTEAFF.

V usage is TRBV11-2 and J usage is TRBJ2-7; D not certain. The CDR3 extends over 14 amino acids. Trimming removed 2 bases at V and 0 bases at J, with 8 bases between. Germline values: CDR1 SGHAT, CDR2 FQNNGV. The CDR3 nucleotides are TGTGCCAGCAGCTTATCCCCAAGCTCCTACGAGCAGTACTTC. Translating gives CASSLSPSSYEQYF.

This chain uses TRBV7-8 with TRBJ1-5; D is perhaps TRBD1 (5 bases). CDR3 length equals 14 residues. Germline assignment: CDR1 SGHVS and CDR2 FQNEAQ. The germline V and J ends were trimmed by 4 bases and 2 bases, with 9 bases remaining between them. The CDR3 bases are TGTGCCAGCAGCTCCCAAGGGGGCAATCAGCCCCAGCATTTT. Protein: CASSSQGGNQPQHF. The entire variable domain, with the rest obtained from reference TRBV7-8 and TRBJ1-5, is as follows: GAGVSQSPRYKVAKRGQDVALRCDPISGHVSLFWYQQALGQGPEFLTYFQNEAQLDKSGLPSDRFFAERPEGSVSTLKIQRTQQEDSAVYLCASSSQGGNQPQHFGDGTRLSIL.